The clone carrying this T cell receptor (beta chain) was counted at least ten times. These data originate in a study of T cells in Graves' hyperthyroidism and ophthalmopathy. Unmatched junction bases numbered 11, after V lost 6 bases and J lost 1 base. The CDR3 runs 16 residues. Amplified regions were TCR beta CDR3 sequences from RNA transcripts. The primer set for the first-round RT-PCR of the TCR CDR3 was HTBI. TCRdb re-called the multiplex PCR reads with MiXCR, one entry per CDR3 protein. The sample holds about 560,000 distinct CDR3 sequences, approximately 15% seen once. The chain is built from TRBV12-3 or TRBV12-4 and TRBJ1-2; 7 bases fit TRBD1. The sequencing input was blood. The sequence was collected from a young woman with Graves' hyperthyroidism. CDR3 loop: CASRPTGVRYNYGYTF. CDR3 DNA sequence: TGTGCCAGCAGGCCTACAGGGGTTCGCTATAACTATGGCTACACCTTC.